These 11 T cell receptor beta chains were all obtained from the same sample, sequenced in a study of blood T cell repertoires in COVID-19. Only in-frame clones appear in the TCRdb table, and some are missing; sequencing was by immunoSEQ multiplex PCR. This sample carries roughly 110,000 clones, approximately 88% of them seen once, and the ten largest clones take around 7%. The sequenced material came from peripheral blood. The source is a man aged 45 to 65 with active or convalescent COVID-19.

The genes are TRBV6-1 and TRBJ2-7; the D gene is possibly TRBD2 (6 bases). V lost 0 bases and J lost 0, with 12 bases in between. Germline CDR1 MNHNS, CDR2 SASEGT. The CDR3 runs 16 residues. CDR3 sequence reads: CASSEAGGAGSYEQYF. The CDR3 bases are TGTGCCAGCAGTGAAGCAGGAGGGGCCGGCTCCTACGAGCAGTACTTC.

This clone was observed a handful of times. J is TRBJ1-2 and V is TRBV10-1; D unclear. Per germline, CDR1 WNHNN and CDR2 SYGVQD (reference sequence). This CDR3 comprises 14 residues. With 6 bases removed from V and 3 bases from J, the gap between germline ends came to 14 bases. DNA for the CDR3: TGCGCCAGCAGCCCGACACTGACCGACTATGGCTACACCTTC. Its translation: CASSPTLTDYGYTF.

The chain recombines TRBV29-1 with TRBJ1-1; D is possibly TRBD1 (5 bases). Germline V lookup: CDR1 SQVTM, CDR2 ANQGSEA. This CDR3 has 11 residues. Trimming stripped 5 bases from V and 4 bases from J, with 8 bases between. In DNA, the CDR3 is TGCAGCGTTTCTAGGGGCACTGAAGCTTTCTTT. Encoded protein: CSVSRGTEAFF.

The rearrangement links TRBV3-1 (or the pseudogene TRBV3-2) to TRBJ2-2; the match to TRBD1 covers 7 bases. With V trimmed by 2 bases and J by 5 bases, 11 bases remained unmatched. This CDR3 is 17 amino acids long. Per the germline V gene, CDR1 is LGHDT and CDR2 is YNNKEL (reference sequence). CDR3 DNA sequence: TGTGCCAGCAGCCAAATAACAGGGGCGTTTTGGACCGGGGAGCTGTTTTTT. Amino acid sequence: CASSQITGAFWTGELFF.

Here the CDR3 reads CASSITSSPSSYEQYF. The CDR3 DNA sequence: TGTGCCAGCAGCATAACTAGCTCCCCGAGCTCCTACGAGCAGTACTTC. This chain joins TRBV28 and TRBJ2-7; D may be TRBD2 (6 bases). V was clipped by 6 bases and J by 0 bases, with 18 bases between them. The germline gives CDR1 MDHEN, CDR2 SYDVKM. The length of the CDR3 is 16 residues.

The V gene is TRBV27, the J gene TRBJ2-1; TRBD1 is a possible D gene (5 bases). The CDR3 loop spans 13 amino acids. Trimming pared 7 bases from V and 2 bases from J, leaving 9 bases between. Germline CDR1 MNHEY, CDR2 SMNVEV (reference sequence). The CDR3 nucleotides read TGTGCCAGCAAAACGACAGCCTACAATGAGCAGTTCTTC. Translating gives CASKTTAYNEQFF.

The chain carries TRBV7-2 and TRBJ1-1; 9 positions agree with TRBD1. V was clipped by 6 bases and J by 5 bases; unmatched bases: 4. The CDR3 contains 13 residues. Germline lookup yields CDR1 SGHTA and CDR2 FQGNSA. This chain's CDR3 is CASRQGAFTEAFF. CDR3 coding DNA: TGTGCCAGCAGACAGGGGGCGTTTACTGAAGCTTTCTTT.

The CDR3 here is CASSWTGGNQPQHF. CDR3 nucleotide sequence: TGTGCCAGCAGTTGGACAGGGGGCAATCAGCCCCAGCATTTT. V gene TRBV27 combines with J gene TRBJ1-5, with 9 positions matching TRBD1. CDR1 and CDR2 (germline): MNHEY, SMNVEV (reference sequence). This CDR3 spans 14 amino acids. J was trimmed by 2 bases and V by 4 bases; bases with no gene match: 0.

The J gene is TRBJ2-1, the V gene TRBV2, with 7 bases that match TRBD2. The J segment lost 7 bases and the V segment lost 2 bases, leaving 8 bases of the junction unmatched. The CDR3 loop spans 15 amino acids. Germline V gives CDR1 SNHLY, CDR2 FYNNEI. The CDR3 region is CASSERGGSTNEQFF. CDR3 sequence (DNA): TGTGCCAGCAGTGAACGGGGCGGGAGTACTAATGAGCAGTTCTTC.

This clone has a single count. The DNA for the CDR3 is TGTGCCAGCTCACCATCCGCGCGCACAGATACGCAGTATTTT. This translates into CASSPSARTDTQYF. This sequence joins TRBV18 and TRBJ2-3; D gene uncertain. Germline V CDR1 and CDR2: KGHSH, LQKENI. The CDR3 is 14 amino acids. Trimming cost V 2 bases and J 1 base, with 7 bases left between them.

The chain is built from TRBV5-6 and TRBJ1-5; D unresolved. The germline gives CDR1 SGHDT, CDR2 YYEEEE. The CDR3 length is 12 residues. With 2 bases removed from V and 6 bases from J, the gap between germline ends came to 6 bases. In DNA, the CDR3 is TGTGCCAGCAGCTTTGGTAGTCAGCCCCAGCATTTT. It encodes CASSFGSQPQHF.